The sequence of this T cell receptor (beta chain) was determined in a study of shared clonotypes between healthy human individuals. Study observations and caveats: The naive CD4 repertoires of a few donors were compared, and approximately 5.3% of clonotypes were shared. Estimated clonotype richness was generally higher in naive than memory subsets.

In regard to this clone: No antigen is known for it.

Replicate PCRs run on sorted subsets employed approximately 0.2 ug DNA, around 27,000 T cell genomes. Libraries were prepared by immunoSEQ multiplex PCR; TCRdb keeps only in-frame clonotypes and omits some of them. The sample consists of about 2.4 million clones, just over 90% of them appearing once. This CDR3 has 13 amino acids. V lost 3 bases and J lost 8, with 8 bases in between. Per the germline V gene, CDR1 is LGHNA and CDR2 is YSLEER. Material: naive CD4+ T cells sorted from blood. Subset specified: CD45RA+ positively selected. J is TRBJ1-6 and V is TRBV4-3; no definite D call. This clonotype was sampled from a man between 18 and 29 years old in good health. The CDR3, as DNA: TGCGCCAGCAGCCAGGATAGGGATTCACCCCTCCACTTT. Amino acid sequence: CASSQDRDSPLHF.